The clone carrying this TCR beta chain appeared a few times. TCRdb called the RT-PCR reads again in MiXCR, with one record for every CDR3 protein. Altogether about 680,000 distinct CDR3 sequences are present, around 14% being singletons, with the ten largest covering roughly 4%. Sequences were obtained from memory CD4+ T cells from blood. This TCR came from a female donor in good health, serving as a healthy control.

The CDR3 DNA reads as TGTGCCATCAGTGGGACAGTCTATGGCTACACCTTC. It specifies CAISGTVYGYTF. The rearrangement joins TRBV10-3 to TRBJ1-2; D possibly corresponds to TRBD1 (6 bases). From germline, CDR1 is ENHRY and CDR2 SYGVKD. The CDR3 sequence is 12 residues long. Trimming stripped 4 bases from V and 4 bases from J, with 7 bases between.